This T cell receptor beta chain appears in the sequencing data of a study of blood T cell repertoires in COVID-19. Whole-study context: COVID-19 samples from acute and convalescent phases originated in the United States, Italy and Spain.

TCRdb's table, derived via immunoSEQ multiplex PCR, lists solely in-frame clones and lacks some. The data contain roughly 520,000 clones, roughly 90% of them seen just once; the ten biggest clones take up approximately 1.8%. Participants spanned ages about 18 to 100 years and resided in fewer than 30 US areas. This receptor was taken from a middle-aged woman who had recovered from COVID-19. The sequencing input was PBMCs or T cells enriched from blood (not recorded which).

Here the CDR3 DNA reads TGTGCCAGCAGTGAACGGGTCCGGGACACCCGCCTTTACTATAGCAATCAGCCCCAGCATTTT. Translation: CASSERVRDTRLYYSNQPQHF. The rearrangement uses TRBV6-1 and TRBJ1-5; D might be TRBD1 (6 bases). Trimming took 2 bases from V and 0 from J, leaving 26 bases between them. This CDR3 is 21 amino acids long. The V gene's germline CDR1 is MNHNS and CDR2 SASEGT.